Listed below are T cell receptor beta chains from one sample, sequenced in a study of regulatory T cells in long-lasting Graves disease. Each CDR3 protein is one row after TCRdb ran MiXCR on the multiplex PCR reads. The table shows some 490,000 distinct CDR3 sequences, with 12% occurring only once. These records were also assigned to another study, of T cells in Graves' hyperthyroidism and ophthalmopathy.

Sample: peripheral blood mononuclear cells (PBMCs), taken at new diagnosis, from a patient treated with antithyroid drugs. Receptors originate from a woman in her 30s with Graves disease. The CDR3 runs from the conserved cysteine through the conserved F or W. The D gene is left open where the match is weak. The size entry is marked missing in some rows and otherwise reads once, few, many or a size class.

clone size	V gene	D gene	J gene	CDR3 DNA	CDR3 protein
many	TRBV10-3	-	TRBJ2-7	TGTGCCATCAGTCCCGGAGGAGGGGGCTCCTACGAGCAGTACTTC	CAISPGGGGSYEQYF
many	TRBV18	-	TRBJ1-3	TGTGCCAGCTCTTCCGGACAGATCTCTGGAAACACCATATATTTT	CASSSGQISGNTIYF
many	TRBV2	TRBD1	TRBJ2-7	TGTGCCAGCAGCGAACAGGGGTACGAGCAGTACTTC	CASSEQGYEQYF
many	TRBV28	TRBD2	TRBJ2-7	TGTGCCAGCAGTTTTCCCTTTTTCAAGACTAGCGGGAGCCCTGTCAAGCAGTACTTC	CASSFPFFKTSGSPVKQYF
-	TRBV10-3	-	TRBJ2-7	TGTGCCATCAGTGAGGGTTTCGGTTACGAGCAGTACTTC	CAISEGFGYEQYF
few	TRBV5-5	-	TRBJ1-1	TGTGCCAGCAGCTTGCGCTGGGGAACACCTACCGTGGGCACTGAAGCTTTCTTT	CASSLRWGTPTVGTEAFF
many	TRBV24-1	TRBD1	TRBJ2-3	TGTGCCACCAGTGACCCACGACAGGGGGCAATTAGCACAGATACGCAGTATTTT	CATSDPRQGAISTDTQYF
-	TRBV28	-	TRBJ1-2	TGTGCCAGCAGATACCCAGGTTCCGCTAACTATGGCTACACCTTC	CASRYPGSANYGYTF
-	TRBV3-1	TRBD2	TRBJ2-1	TGTGCCAGCAGTCTTCTAGCGGAAGGGAACAATGAGCAGTTCTTC	CASSLLAEGNNEQFF
many	TRBV6-2/TRBV6-3	TRBD1	TRBJ2-1	TGTGCCAGCGGAACCGGGACAGGCGATCACAATGAGCAGTTCTTC	CASGTGTGDHNEQFF
many	TRBV25-1	-	TRBJ2-1	TGTGCCAGCAGTGAATGGGGTGACTCCTACAATGAGCAGTTCTTC	CASSEWGDSYNEQFF
-	TRBV12-3/TRBV12-4	-	TRBJ2-1	TGTGCCAACAGTTTTTGGCGGGATCGTAGCAATGAGCAGTTCTTC	CANSFWRDRSNEQFF
many	TRBV6-2/TRBV6-3	TRBD1	TRBJ2-1	TGTGCCAGCAGTGAAGGACAGGGTGGGATTAATGAGCAGTTCTTC	CASSEGQGGINEQFF
many	TRBV24-1	-	TRBJ1-1	TGTGCCACCAGTGCCACGGAGGGAGTGAACACTGAAGCTTTCTTT	CATSATEGVNTEAFF
-	TRBV4-1	-	TRBJ2-1	TGCGCCAGCAGCCGGCTGCGGGACCTCTCCTACAATGAGCAGTTCTTC	CASSRLRDLSYNEQFF
many	TRBV20-1	-	TRBJ1-2	TGCAGTGCTAGAGATTTGGGTAAACTCACCTATGGCTACACCTTC	CSARDLGKLTYGYTF
few	TRBV28	-	TRBJ2-1	TGTGCCAGCACGCGAAGCCCGGGGGACAATGAGCAGTTCTTC	CASTRSPGDNEQFF
many	TRBV11-2	TRBD1	TRBJ2-5	TGTGCCAGCAGCCCACCCACTGGCAGGGGGGAGACCCAGTACTTC	CASSPPTGRGETQYF
-	TRBV29-1	TRBD1	TRBJ2-2	TGCAGTTACCGGGACAGGAACACCGGGGAGCTGTTTTTT	CSYRDRNTGELFF
few	TRBV28	-	TRBJ2-1	TGTGCCAGCAGTTTCTACGGGGGGCAGGTGTTCAATGAGCAGTTCTTC	CASSFYGGQVFNEQFF
many	TRBV9	-	TRBJ2-7	TGTGCCAGCAGCCACAATAGCGGCGATAGCTCCTACGAGCAGTACTTC	CASSHNSGDSSYEQYF
few	TRBV27	-	TRBJ2-2	TGTGCCAGCAGTTTAGAGGCAGGGGGGACCGGGGAGCTGTTTTTT	CASSLEAGGTGELFF
few	TRBV6-1	-	TRBJ1-1	TGTGCCAGTATACAGGGTGTCGCTGAAGCTTTCTTT	CASIQGVAEAFF
many	TRBV28	-	TRBJ2-7	TGTGCCAGCCTTCAGGGCTCACCCTACGAGCAGTACTTC	CASLQGSPYEQYF
-	TRBV19	TRBD2	TRBJ2-1	TGTGCCAGTTCCACGGGACTAGCGGGAACTTTTAGCTCCTACAATGAGCAGTTCTTC	CASSTGLAGTFSSYNEQFF
few	TRBV4-3	-	TRBJ2-1	TGCGCCAGCAGCCAAGATTGGCTGCGCAATGAGCAGTTCTTC	CASSQDWLRNEQFF
few	TRBV27	-	TRBJ2-5	TGTGCCAGCAGTTTATCACCGGGGGCGCGTCTCGAGACCCAGTACTTC	CASSLSPGARLETQYF
-	TRBV6-1	TRBD1	TRBJ2-6	TGTGCCAGCAGAGAACCCATGGGACAGGGTAGATCTGGGGCCAACGTCCTGACTTTC	CASREPMGQGRSGANVLTF
many	TRBV2	-	TRBJ2-5	TGTGCCAGCAGTGTCCAGTCCGGCAAAGAGACCCAGTACTTC	CASSVQSGKETQYF
few	TRBV6-1	TRBD1	TRBJ2-5	TGTGCCAGCAGCAGGGACAGGAGGGAGACCCAGTACTTC	CASSRDRRETQYF
-	TRBV6-5	-	TRBJ2-7	TGTGCCAGCAGTTACAGAGTCCCAGGGGACGAGCAGTACTTC	CASSYRVPGDEQYF
many	TRBV12-3/TRBV12-4	-	TRBJ1-5	TGTGCCAGCAGCCCCGACAGAAACAATCAGCCCCAGCATTTT	CASSPDRNNQPQHF
many	TRBV10-3	-	TRBJ2-1	TGTGCCATCAGTGAGGGGCTAGTCGGAAATGAGCAGTTCTTC	CAISEGLVGNEQFF
-	TRBV12-3/TRBV12-4	-	TRBJ2-7	TGTGCCAGCAGTTTACTGTCCGGGTCCCTCGACGAGCAGTACTTC	CASSLLSGSLDEQYF
many	TRBV12-3/TRBV12-4	TRBD2	TRBJ2-1	TGTGCCAGCAGTTTATCTAGCGGGCGAGGCGAGCAGTTCTTC	CASSLSSGRGEQFF
-	TRBV19	TRBD1	TRBJ1-5	TGTGCCGCTGGACAGGGGGCGTTGGCCCAGCATTTT	CAAGQGALAQHF
few	TRBV19	TRBD2	TRBJ2-1	TGTGCCAGTAGCGAAAATAAGGGACTAGCGGGGAGACATCACAATGAGCAGTTCTTC	CASSENKGLAGRHHNEQFF
-	TRBV20-1	TRBD1	TRBJ1-1	TGCAGTGCAAGGGACAGAGTCGTTAACACTGAAGCTTTCTTT	CSARDRVVNTEAFF
many	TRBV3-1	TRBD1	TRBJ1-5	TGTGCCAGCAGCCAAGTCCCGGGACAGGGTCATTTTGGCAATCAGCCCCAGCATTTT	CASSQVPGQGHFGNQPQHF
many	TRBV6-1	-	TRBJ2-1	TGTGCCAGCAGTATCACAGGGATCTACAATGAGCAGTTCTTC	CASSITGIYNEQFF
few	TRBV6-9	-	TRBJ1-4	TGTGCCAGCAGTTACAGGGTTAATGAAAAACTGTTTTTT	CASSYRVNEKLFF
many	TRBV14	-	TRBJ2-2	TGTGCCAGCAGCCAAGTCCTAACAGCGGGGGAGCTGTTTTTT	CASSQVLTAGELFF
many	TRBV2	TRBD1	TRBJ2-7	TGTGCCGGAGCCGGGGACAGGGCCTACGAGCAGTACTTC	CAGAGDRAYEQYF
few	TRBV30	TRBD1	TRBJ1-1	TGTGCCTGGAGCCGAGGCAGGGGGCGGTCGGCCACTGAAGCTTTCTTT	CAWSRGRGRSATEAFF
many	TRBV5-4	-	TRBJ1-1	TGTGCCAGCAGCCGGGGCGGGCTCATGAACACTGAAGCTTTCTTT	CASSRGGLMNTEAFF
many	TRBV13	-	TRBJ2-5	TGTGCCAGCAGCTCCCGGCGGAAGTCCCAAGAGACCCAGTACTTC	CASSSRRKSQETQYF
-	TRBV5-8	-	TRBJ1-2	TGTGCCAGCAGCTCCCCAGTGGGGGGCTACACCTTC	CASSSPVGGYTF
once	TRBV4-3	TRBD1	TRBJ1-4	TGCGCCAGCAGCCAGGACAGGGCAACTAATGAAAAACTGTTTTTT	CASSQDRATNEKLFF
many	TRBV19	-	TRBJ2-7	TGTGCCAGTAGTGCCTCCTTTCCCAGCTTCTACTTCTACGAGCAGTACTTC	CASSASFPSFYFYEQYF
few	TRBV28	-	TRBJ2-5	TGTGCCAGCAGATTCGGACGGCAAGAGACCCAGTACTTC	CASRFGRQETQYF
many	TRBV24-1	TRBD1	TRBJ2-7	TGTGCCACCAGTGACGCCGGGACAGGGGTCGACGAGCAGTACTTC	CATSDAGTGVDEQYF
many	TRBV6-1	-	TRBJ2-6	TGTGCCAGCAGTGAAGTGGCGTCTGGGGCCAACGTCCTGACTTTC	CASSEVASGANVLTF
few	TRBV28	-	TRBJ1-4	TGTGCCAGCAGCCCCCCTTGGGGGCGGGAGGGTAGGATTGAAAAACTGTTTTTT	CASSPPWGREGRIEKLFF
many	TRBV11-2	-	TRBJ1-1	TGTGCCAGCAGCTTCGGAGGGGCTCACACTGAAGCTTTCTTT	CASSFGGAHTEAFF
many	TRBV6-1	-	TRBJ1-6	TGTGCCAGCAGGCGGCCAGGAGGGGCAGAAAATTCACCCCTCCACTTT	CASRRPGGAENSPLHF
many	TRBV28	TRBD1	TRBJ1-4	TGTGCCAGCAGGCCTGGGACAGTCAATGAAAAACTGTTTTTT	CASRPGTVNEKLFF
many	TRBV27	TRBD2	TRBJ2-1	TGTGCCAGCAGCCAAGGGACTAGCGGCCCCTACAATGAGCAGTTCTTC	CASSQGTSGPYNEQFF
-	TRBV11-3	-	TRBJ2-1	TGTGCCAGCAGCTTAGGGCATGCGGGAAGACCCTACAATGAGCAGTTCTTC	CASSLGHAGRPYNEQFF
few	TRBV19	-	TRBJ2-4	TGTGCCAGTAGTATAGATCGAGGGGGTTCGGCCAAAAACATTCAGTACTTC	CASSIDRGGSAKNIQYF